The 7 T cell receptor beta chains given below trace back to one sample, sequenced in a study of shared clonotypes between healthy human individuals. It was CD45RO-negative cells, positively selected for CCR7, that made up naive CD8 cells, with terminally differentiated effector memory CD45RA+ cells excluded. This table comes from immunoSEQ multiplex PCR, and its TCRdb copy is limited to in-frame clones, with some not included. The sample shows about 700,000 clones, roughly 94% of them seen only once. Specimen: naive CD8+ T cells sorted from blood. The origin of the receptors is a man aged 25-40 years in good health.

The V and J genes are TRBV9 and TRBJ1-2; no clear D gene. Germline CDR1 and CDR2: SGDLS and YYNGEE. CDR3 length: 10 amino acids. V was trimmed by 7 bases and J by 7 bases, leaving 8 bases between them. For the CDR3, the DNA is TGTGCCAGCGGTGGGTCTGGCTACACCTTC. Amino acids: CASGGSGYTF.

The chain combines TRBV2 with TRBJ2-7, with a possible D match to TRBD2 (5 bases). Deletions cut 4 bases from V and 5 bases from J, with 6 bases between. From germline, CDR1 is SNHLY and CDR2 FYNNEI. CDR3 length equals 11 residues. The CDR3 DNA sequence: TGTGCCAGCAGTGTAGCGAACGAGCAGTACTTC. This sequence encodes CASSVANEQYF.

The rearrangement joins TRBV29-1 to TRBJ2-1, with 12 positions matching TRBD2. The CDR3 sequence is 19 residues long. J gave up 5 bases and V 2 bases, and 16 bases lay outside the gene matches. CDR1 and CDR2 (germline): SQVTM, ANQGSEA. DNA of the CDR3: TGCAGCGTTGAAACCCCAATGACTAGCGGGAGTGGTCGGGACAATGAGCAGTTCTTC. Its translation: CSVETPMTSGSGRDNEQFF.

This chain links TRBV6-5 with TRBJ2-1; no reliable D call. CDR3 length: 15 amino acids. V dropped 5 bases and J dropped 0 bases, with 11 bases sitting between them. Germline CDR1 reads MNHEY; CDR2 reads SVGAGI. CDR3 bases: TGTGCCAGCAGTATAATTGCAAGCTCCTACAATGAGCAGTTCTTC. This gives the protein CASSIIASSYNEQFF.

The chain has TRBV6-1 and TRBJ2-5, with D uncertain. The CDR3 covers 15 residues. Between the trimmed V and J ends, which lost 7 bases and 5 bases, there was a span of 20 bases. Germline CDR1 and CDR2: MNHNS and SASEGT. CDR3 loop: CASIAGPLSGETQYF. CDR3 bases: TGTGCCAGCATAGCCGGGCCTCTTAGTGGGGAGACCCAGTACTTC.

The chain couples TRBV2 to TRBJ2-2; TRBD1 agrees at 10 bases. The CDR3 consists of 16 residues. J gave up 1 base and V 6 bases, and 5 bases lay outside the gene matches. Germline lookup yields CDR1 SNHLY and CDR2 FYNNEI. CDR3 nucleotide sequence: TGTGCCAGCAGCGATCGGGACAGGGGGAACACCGGGGAGCTGTTTTTT. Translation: CASSDRDRGNTGELFF.

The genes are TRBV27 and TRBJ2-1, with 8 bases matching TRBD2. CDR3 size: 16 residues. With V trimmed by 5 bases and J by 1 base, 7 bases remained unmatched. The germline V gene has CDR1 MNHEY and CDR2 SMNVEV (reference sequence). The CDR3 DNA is TGTGCCAGCAGTACTACAAGCGGGAGATCCTACAATGAGCAGTTCTTC. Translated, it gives CASSTTSGRSYNEQFF.